Listed below are T cell receptor beta chains from one sample, sequenced in a study of OX40 agonist ivuxolimab in advanced cancers. Generated by immunoSEQ multiplex PCR, the TCRdb table keeps only in-frame clones and is missing some. Among approximately 86,000 clones listed, approximately 90% were seen once. The sample here was CD4+ or CD8+ T cells sorted from blood, taken in a trial of the OX40 agonist ivuxolimab. These receptors all stem from an adult with an advanced solid tumor such as melanoma, head and neck, liver or kidney cancer. CDR3s include the opening cysteine and the closing phenylalanine or tryptophan. The D gene is left open where the match is weak. Some rows have no size entry. The others give once, few or many, or a class for an expanded clone.

j_call,v_call,d_call,clone_size,cdr3_nt,cdr3_aa
TRBJ2-7,TRBV10-3,TRBD2,NA,TGTGCCATCAGTGAGGGTGGCGGGAGGCTCTACGAGCAGTACTTC,CAISEGGGRLYEQYF
TRBJ2-1,TRBV7-8,NA,NA,TGTGCCAGCAGCTTAGGTACTGGGCCAATTAGTTACAATGAGCAGTTCTTC,CASSLGTGPISYNEQFF
TRBJ2-2,TRBV5-1,NA,once,TGCGCCAGCAGCCCTGGTGGGACGGCCACCGGGGAGCTGTTTTTT,CASSPGGTATGELFF
TRBJ1-2,TRBV10-3,NA,NA,TGTGCCAGCACCGGGACGGCTGCCTATGGCTACACCTTC,CASTGTAAYGYTF
TRBJ1-1,TRBV6-6,NA,NA,TGTGCCAGCAGTTACACGGTGGGTGAAGCTTTCTTT,CASSYTVGEAFF
TRBJ1-2,TRBV27,TRBD1,NA,TGTGCCAGCAGTCTAGGACAGGACTGGGGCTACACCTTC,CASSLGQDWGYTF
TRBJ2-2,TRBV9,NA,NA,TGTGCCAGCAGCGTAGACGAACAGGGTACGAACACCGGGGAGCTGTTTTTT,CASSVDEQGTNTGELFF
TRBJ2-7,TRBV5-1,TRBD2,NA,TGCGCCAGCAGCCCCGGACTAGCGGGAACCGAGCAGTACTTC,CASSPGLAGTEQYF
TRBJ1-2,TRBV4-2,NA,NA,TGTGCCAGCAGCCATGGAGGGAAGGGAGACTATGGCTACACCTTC,CASSHGGKGDYGYTF
TRBJ2-3,TRBV7-9,NA,NA,TGTGCCAGCAGTCCAGGCGCCGGACGGACAGATACGCAGTATTTT,CASSPGAGRTDTQYF
TRBJ2-7,TRBV6-1,NA,NA,TGTGCCACCAGCGACCGGGCCCCCTACGAGCAGTACTTC,CATSDRAPYEQYF
TRBJ1-3,TRBV30,TRBD1,NA,TGTGCCGGACAGGAAAGCTCTGGAAACACCATATATTTT,CAGQESSGNTIYF
TRBJ2-7,TRBV6-5,NA,NA,TGTGCCACAGCCGAAGGGACCTTGGGGGAGCAGTACTTC,CATAEGTLGEQYF
TRBJ2-7,TRBV18,NA,NA,TGTGCCAGCTCTCTGACAGTGGCCTCCTACGAGCAGTACTTC,CASSLTVASYEQYF
TRBJ1-5,TRBV30,NA,NA,TGTGCCTGGAGTGTACCCCGTCAGCCCCAGCATTTT,CAWSVPRQPQHF
TRBJ1-5,TRBV2,NA,NA,TGTGCCAGCGCGCTAGCTGGAGGGAATCAGCCCCAGCATTTT,CASALAGGNQPQHF
TRBJ1-5,TRBV4-2,NA,once,TGTGCCAGCAGCCAGGCTTGGCCAGAACTAAATCAGCCCCAGCATTTT,CASSQAWPELNQPQHF
TRBJ1-5,TRBV10-2,NA,NA,TGCGCCAGCAGTGTTAGGGCGGGGAATCAGCCCCAGCATTTT,CASSVRAGNQPQHF
TRBJ2-7,TRBV7-9,NA,NA,TGTGCCAGCAGCTTAGATGGGCCTCGTAGGGGCGAGCAGTACTTC,CASSLDGPRRGEQYF
TRBJ1-3,TRBV19,NA,NA,TGTGCCAGTACCCCCCCGGACCGTGGAAACACCATATATTTT,CASTPPDRGNTIYF
TRBJ2-2,TRBV2,TRBD2,NA,TGTGCTTCTAGCGGGAGTATCACCGGGGAGCTGTTTTTT,CASSGSITGELFF
TRBJ2-1,TRBV25-1,TRBD1,NA,TGTGCCAGCAGGAGACAGGGGGCTAATGAGCAGTTCTTC,CASRRQGANEQFF
TRBJ1-1,TRBV6-1,NA,NA,TGTGCCAGCATCCTACAAACGGGTAACACTGAAGCTTTCTTT,CASILQTGNTEAFF
TRBJ2-1,TRBV19,NA,NA,TGTGCCAGTAGTAAGTTTCCGGGGGCGGGAAATGAGCAGTTCTTC,CASSKFPGAGNEQFF
TRBJ2-7,TRBV18,NA,NA,TGTGCCAGCTCACCACAAAGAACGACCTACGAGCAGTACTTC,CASSPQRTTYEQYF
TRBJ1-3,TRBV29-1,NA,NA,TGCAGCGTCACGTTCTCTGGAAACACCATATATTTT,CSVTFSGNTIYF
TRBJ2-3,TRBV2,NA,NA,TGTGCCAGCAGTGTGGGGGGGCAGCGTGGGGGAGATACGCAGTATTTT,CASSVGGQRGGDTQYF
TRBJ2-2,TRBV10-3,TRBD1,NA,TGTGCCATCAGTGCTCGGGACAGGGGAAACACCGGGGAGCTGTTTTTT,CAISARDRGNTGELFF
TRBJ2-5,TRBV5-1,NA,NA,TGCGCCAGCAGCTCGAATTCGTGGGAGACCCAGTACTTC,CASSSNSWETQYF
TRBJ1-1,TRBV10-3,TRBD1,few,TGTGCCATCAGTGAGGCGAGACAGGGAATCACTGAAGCTTTCTTT,CAISEARQGITEAFF
TRBJ1-1,TRBV18,NA,NA,TGTGCCAGCTCACCACAGGTCAACACTGAAGCTTTCTTT,CASSPQVNTEAFF
TRBJ2-1,TRBV5-4,NA,NA,TGTGCCAGCAGCTTGGTCCTCCCCGGACCCAATGAGCAGTTCTTC,CASSLVLPGPNEQFF
TRBJ2-1,TRBV2,TRBD1,NA,TGTGCCAGCGGATCACAGGGGGCGTCCAATGAGCAGTTCTTC,CASGSQGASNEQFF
TRBJ1-3,TRBV19,NA,NA,TGTGCCAGTAGTATGAGCCGGAACACCATATATTTT,CASSMSRNTIYF
TRBJ2-3,TRBV5-1,NA,once,TGCGCCAGCAGGCCAGCGGTTATCACAGATACGCAGTATTTT,CASRPAVITDTQYF
TRBJ2-1,TRBV19,NA,NA,TGTGCCAGTAGTTGGGAGAATGAGCAGTTCTTC,CASSWENEQFF
TRBJ2-7,TRBV6-5,TRBD1,NA,TGTGCCAGCAGTTACTCGAGGGGGCCCGGTTACGAGCAGTACTTC,CASSYSRGPGYEQYF
TRBJ2-7,TRBV30,TRBD1,NA,TGTGCCTGGGGCTATCCCACAGGGGGCTACGAGCAGTACTTC,CAWGYPTGGYEQYF
TRBJ1-6,TRBV6-1,TRBD1,NA,TGTGCCAGCAGTGAAGAAGGGACAGGGGTAACCTATAATTCACCCCTCCACTTT,CASSEEGTGVTYNSPLHF
TRBJ1-1,TRBV30,NA,NA,TGTGCCTGGAGTTTACCAGGGAGGGAAGCTTTCTTT,CAWSLPGREAFF
TRBJ2-5,TRBV18,NA,NA,TGTGCCAGCTACGCTAGCCAGCAAGAGACCCAGTACTTC,CASYASQQETQYF
TRBJ2-1,TRBV7-2,TRBD2,NA,TGTGCCAGCAGCTTGCGGGGGGTAGCCTACAATGAGCAGTTCTTC,CASSLRGVAYNEQFF
TRBJ2-1,TRBV12-5,NA,NA,TGTGCTAGTGGACTCGAACAGGGCAGCTCCTACAATGAGCAGTTCTTC,CASGLEQGSSYNEQFF